This TCR beta chain was sequenced for a study of blood T cell repertoires in COVID-19. Study-level background: Whether acute or convalescent, the COVID-19 samples came from the United States, Italy and Spain.

V was clipped by 4 bases and J by 9 bases, with 16 bases between them. Germline CDR1 SEHNR, CDR2 FQNEAQ (reference sequence). This CDR3 comprises 14 residues. Assay used: immunoSEQ multiplex PCR; TCRdb lists only in-frame clones, some missing. The repertoire holds roughly 300,000 clones, with around 92% as singletons. The sequenced sample was peripheral blood. The V and J genes are TRBV7-9 and TRBJ1-5; the D gene is possibly TRBD1 (6 bases). The sequence was obtained from a woman aged 25 to 39 with COVID-19, enrolled during active disease. CDR3 nucleotides: TGTGCCAGCAGCTCCAAGGACAGCGAGGGGCCCCAGCATTTT. Translation: CASSSKDSEGPQHF.